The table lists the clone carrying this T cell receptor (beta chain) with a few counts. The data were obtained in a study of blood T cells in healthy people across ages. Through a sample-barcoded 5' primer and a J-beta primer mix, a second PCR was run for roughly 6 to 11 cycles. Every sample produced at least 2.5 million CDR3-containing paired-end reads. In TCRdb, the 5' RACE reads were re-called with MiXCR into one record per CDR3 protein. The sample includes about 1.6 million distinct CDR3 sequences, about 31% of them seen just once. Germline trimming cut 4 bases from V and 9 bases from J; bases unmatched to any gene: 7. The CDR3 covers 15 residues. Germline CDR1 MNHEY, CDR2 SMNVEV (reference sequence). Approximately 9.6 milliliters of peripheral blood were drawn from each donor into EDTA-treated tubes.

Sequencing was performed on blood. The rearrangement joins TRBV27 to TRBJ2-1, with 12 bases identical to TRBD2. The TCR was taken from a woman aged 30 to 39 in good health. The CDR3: CASSYTSGGSTEQFF. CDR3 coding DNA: TGTGCCAGCAGTTACACTAGCGGGGGGAGTACTGAGCAGTTCTTC.